These 24 T cell receptor beta chains originate from one sample sequenced in a study of tumor and adjacent non-tumor tissue in lung cancer. TCRbeta libraries were built with three rounds of nested PCR, modified from ARM-PCR. TCRdb re-called the multiplex PCR reads through MiXCR, storing one row per CDR3 protein. This sample has about 82,000 distinct CDR3 sequences; around 77% occur once, and the top ten carry about 12%. The template was RNA from unsorted bulk tissue. Source material: lung tumor tissue. These receptors were taken from a woman in her forties or fifties with non-small cell lung cancer.

The chain recombines TRBV29-1 with TRBJ2-3; 10 nucleotides line up with TRBD2. Germline CDR1 reads SQVTM; CDR2 reads ANQGSEA. The trim removed 3 bases at V and 2 bases at J, leaving 11 bases unmatched. The CDR3 covers 17 residues. The CDR3 reads CSVEGLAGGLITDTQYF. The CDR3 nucleotides are TGCAGCGTTGAGGGGTTAGCGGGAGGCTTGATCACAGATACGCAGTATTTT.

V is TRBV11-2 and J is TRBJ1-5; D uncertain. Germline lookup yields CDR1 SGHAT and CDR2 FQNNGV. Trimming pared 7 bases from V and 13 bases from J, leaving 23 bases between. The CDR3 runs 14 residues. CDR3 residues: CASIAGRRNQHQHF. The CDR3 region has the DNA TGTGCCAGCATTGCCGGGCGACGAAATCAGCATCAGCATTTT.

Turning to this clonotype: The junction and the germline gene differ at one end; a read error may be behind it. The chain carries TRBV14 and TRBJ1-2; unclear D gene. Germline CDR1 reads SGHDN; CDR2 reads FVKESK. This CDR3 contains 13 residues. The CDR3 DNA sequence: TGTGCCAGCAGTCAGCGGACGGCGGATGGCTACAGCTTC. Amino acid sequence: CASSQRTADGYSF.

The chain carries TRBV7-9 and TRBJ1-6; D not resolved. Between the trimmed V and J ends, which lost 1 base and 4 bases, there was a span of 8 bases. The CDR3 covers 15 residues. CDR1 is SEHNR, CDR2 FQNEAQ, per germline (reference sequence). Written as DNA, the CDR3 is TGTGCCAGCAGCTTAGTGGGAAATTATAATTCACCCCTCCACTTT. Translation: CASSLVGNYNSPLHF.

The sample holds one count of this clonotype. Sequence at one end of the junction differs from germline and may be a read error. The chain has TRBV11-2 and TRBJ2-3; D is unresolved. The CDR3 sequence is 16 residues long. Per the germline V gene, CDR1 is SGHAT and CDR2 is FQNNGV. The DNA for the CDR3 is TGTGCCGGCAGCTTAGGTGTAAGGATTGAGACATATACGCAGTATTTT. It specifies CAGSLGVRIETYTQYF.

Details on this clonotype: The CDR3 end shows no conserved phenylalanine or tryptophan, and so a read error is likely. The CDR3 nucleotides are TGTGCCAGCAGTTTACCCCCGGGGAGCAATGAGCCCCAGCATTTG. It specifies CASSLPPGSNEPQHL. The J gene is TRBJ1-5, the V gene TRBV28; D gene ambiguous. The length of the CDR3 is 15 residues. Per the germline V gene, CDR1 is MDHEN and CDR2 is SYDVKM.

V gene TRBV6-1 combines with J gene TRBJ2-7, with unresolved D. The CDR3 has 9 residues. The V and J ends lost 7 bases and 7 bases respectively, with 5 bases between them. Germline V gene sequence: CDR1 MNHNS, CDR2 SASEGT. In nucleotides, the CDR3 is TGTGCCAGCAAATATGAGCAGTACTTC. Translation gives CASKYEQYF.

Comment on this clonotype: An end of the junction differs from the germline gene, which may be a read error. The V and J genes are TRBV6-1 and TRBJ1-5, with no clear D. From germline, CDR1 is MNHNS and CDR2 SASEGT. This CDR3 has 13 amino acids. In DNA form, the CDR3 reads TGTACCAGCGGTGACACTGCCAATCAGCCCCAGCATTTT. This codes for CTSGDTANQPQHF.

This sequence joins TRBV7-9 and TRBJ2-2; 10 positions match TRBD2. Germline trimming cut 5 bases from V and 5 bases from J; bases unmatched to any gene: 8. This CDR3 region has 16 residues. CDR1 and CDR2 (germline): SEHNR, FQNEAQ (reference sequence). CDR3 in DNA: TGTGCCAGCAGCCCCCCTAGCGGGAGAGATACCGGGGAGCTGTTTTTT. Translating gives CASSPPSGRDTGELFF.

This rearrangement joins TRBV29-1 to TRBJ2-2, with D perhaps TRBD1 or TRBD2 (5 bases each). CDR3 length: 11 amino acids. V shed 8 bases and J shed 9 bases, with 13 bases lying between them. Germline V lookup: CDR1 SQVTM, CDR2 ANQGSEA. The CDR3 region has the DNA TGCAGCATGGGGGATCCCAGGGAGCTGTTTTTT. Amino acids: CSMGDPRELFF.

J is TRBJ2-1 and V is TRBV7-3, with a possible D match to TRBD2 (6 bases). CDR1 and CDR2 (germline): SGHTA, FQGTGA. CDR3 length: 16 residues. Between the trimmed V and J ends, which lost 5 bases and 6 bases, there was a span of 20 bases. The CDR3 loop is CASSRTGGAGVNEQFF. The DNA of the CDR3 is TGTGCCAGCAGCCGGACCGGGGGAGCCGGGGTCAATGAGCAGTTCTTC.

A remark on this clonotype: Lacking the conserved final phenylalanine or tryptophan, this CDR3 likely reflects a read error. This chain joins TRBV11-2 and TRBJ2-7; 13 bases line up with TRBD2. The CDR3 has 17 amino acids. The ends lost 5 bases at V and 7 bases at J; junction bases unmatched: 14. Germline V gene lookup returns CDR1 SGHAT and CDR2 FQNNGV. The CDR3 reads CASSPRTSGRALWEQYS. DNA of the CDR3: TGTGCCAGCAGCCCACGAACTAGCGGGAGGGCATTGTGGGAGCAGTACTCC.

Concerning this clonotype: Mismatch with germline at one junction end may stem from a read error. This chain's CDR3 is CANSAPGQGHYGYTF. CDR3 sequence (DNA): TGTGCCAACAGTGCCCCGGGACAGGGGCACTATGGCTACACCTTC. The V and J genes are TRBV10-3 and TRBJ1-2, with TRBD1 matching 10 bases. This CDR3 has 15 amino acids. The germline CDR1 and CDR2 sequences are ENHRY and SYGVKD.

The chain employs TRBV6-1 and TRBJ2-7; 8 bases line up with TRBD2. The CDR3 is 15 residues long. The J segment lost 7 bases and the V segment lost 8 bases, leaving 16 bases of the junction unmatched. Germline-derived CDR1 and CDR2 are MNHNS and SASEGT. Written as DNA, the CDR3 is TGTGCCAGCCACCCTAGGTTAGCGGGGTTGTATGAGCAGTACTTC. Protein product: CASHPRLAGLYEQYF.

There are a few counts of this clonotype. An end of the junction differs from the germline gene, which may be a read error. This chain connects TRBV5-4 to TRBJ2-1; 7 bases line up with TRBD1. The CDR3 is 16 residues long. Germline V gives CDR1 SGHNT, CDR2 YYREEE (reference sequence). The CDR3 protein is CASSLATYRGGDDQFF. The CDR3 nucleotides read TGTGCCAGCAGCTTAGCCACCTACAGGGGTGGGGATGACCAGTTCTTC.

The chain joins TRBV11-3 to TRBJ2-4; TRBD1 agrees at 7 bases. Germline assignment: CDR1 SGHNT and CDR2 YENEEA. The CDR3 length is 14 residues. As DNA, the CDR3 is TGTACCAACAGCTCAACAGGGGATGGGGGCATTCAGTACTTC. Encoded protein: CTNSSTGDGGIQYF. Filled out from reference TRBV11-3 and TRBJ2-4, the complete variable domain reads EAGVVQSPRYKIIEKKQPVAFWCNPISGHNTLYWYLQNLGQGPELLIRYENEEAVDDSQLPKDRFSAERLKGVDSTLKIQPAELGDSAVYLCTNSSTGDGGIQYFGAGTRLSVL.

Turning to this clonotype: A much larger clonotype is one base distant, so this may be a read error. This sequence joins TRBV5-1 and TRBJ2-5; 12 nucleotides agree with TRBD2. The V segment lost 4 bases and the J segment 5 bases; nucleotides outside the gene matches: 9. CDR1 is SGHRS and CDR2 is YFSETQ in the germline V gene. The CDR3 length is 16 residues. The CDR3 here is CASSPNPTSGSETQYF. The CDR3 DNA is TGCGCCAGCAGCCCCAACCCGACTAGCGGGAGTGAGACCCAGTACTTC.

This clonotype has ten or more counts. V is TRBV5-1 and J is TRBJ2-7; a weak D match, TRBD2 (6 bases). CDR3 length equals 14 residues. CDR1 is SGHRS, CDR2 YFSETQ, per germline. The ends were cut back, 4 bases at V and 2 bases at J, with 13 bases in the middle. CDR3 region: CASSGGASTYEQYF. The DNA of the CDR3 is TGCGCCAGCAGCGGAGGGGCCAGCACCTACGAGCAGTACTTC.

Comments on this clonotype: Since no conserved phenylalanine or tryptophan closes the CDR3, a read error is the likely cause. DNA for the CDR3: TGTGCCATCAGATTCCAAGGCTACGAGCAGTACTAC. As protein: CAIRFQGYEQYY. The chain is built from TRBV6-1 and TRBJ2-7, with no clear D. Germline V lookup: CDR1 MNHNS, CDR2 SASEGT. Trimming stripped 10 bases from V and 3 bases from J, with 13 bases between. The CDR3 is 12 residues long.

This clonotype was found once. The conserved phenylalanine or tryptophan normally closing the CDR3 is absent here, so this likely arose from a read error. The V and J genes are TRBV10-3 and TRBJ2-1, with a tentative D call TRBD1 (6 bases). CDR1 is ENHRY and CDR2 is SYGVKD in the germline V gene. CDR3 length: 17 residues. V lost 4 bases and J lost 4, with 20 bases in between. CDR3 bases: TGTGCCATCAGTGGGTCGGGCAGGGGCCGGGATTACAATGAGCAGTTCCTC. Its translation is CAISGSGRGRDYNEQFL.

With regard to this clonotype: A much larger clone lies a single base off, so this may be a read error. The chain is built from TRBV2 and TRBJ2-1; no definite D call. The CDR3 extends over 15 amino acids. Germline loops: CDR1 SNHLY, CDR2 FYNNEI. The DNA of the CDR3 is TGTGCCAGCTGTGAAGACGGTAGCTCCTACAATGAGCAGTTCTTC. This gives the protein CASCEDGSSYNEQFF.

This clonotype was observed once. One end of the junction varies from germline; a read error may be responsible. This chain connects TRBV12-3 or TRBV12-4 to TRBJ1-4; D ambiguous. CDR3 length equals 14 residues. The CDR3, as DNA: TGTGTCAGCAGTTTTAGGCAACGTGGTGAAAAACTGTTTTTT. It codes for CVSSFRQRGEKLFF.

As to this clonotype: A clone one base away is much larger, so this may be a read error. This chain uses TRBV20-1 with TRBJ2-7; 13 bases align to TRBD2. Looked up from germline, CDR1 is DFQATT and CDR2 is SNEGSKA (reference sequence). The CDR3 sequence is 15 residues long. This CDR3 reads CSAHRTSGRVYEHYF. Here the CDR3 DNA reads TGCAGTGCCCATCGGACTAGCGGGAGAGTCTACGAGCACTACTTC.

Points on this clonotype: The junction shows a germline mismatch at one end, possibly a read error. The genes are TRBV29-1 and TRBJ2-1; the match to TRBD2 covers 8 bases. CDR3 size: 16 residues. The germline CDR1 and CDR2 sequences are SQVTM and ANQGSEA. This CDR3 reads CSVEGKRENSYNEQFF. In DNA, the CDR3 is TGCAGCGTTGAAGGGAAGCGGGAGAACTCCTACAACGAGCAGTTCTTC.